This TCR beta chain was identified during a study of tumour-infiltrating T cells in Burkitt lymphoma. Across the whole study: Patients covered every epidemiological subtype of Burkitt lymphoma. Repertoire clonality predicted overall and progression-free survival.

Germline loops: CDR1 PRHDT, CDR2 FYEKMQ (reference sequence). The CDR3 is 15 residues long. Germline trimming cut 4 bases from V and 4 bases from J; bases unmatched to any gene: 7. Only a few counts were recorded for this clone. Here immunoSEQ multiplex PCR was the method, and the copy in TCRdb shows in-frame clones only, minus some. The sample includes 4,500 to 6,000 clones, about 12% of them seen just once. The chain uses TRBV13 and TRBJ1-2, with 9 bases identical to TRBD1. The sample taken for sequencing was tumor tissue. The source is a human donor with Burkitt lymphoma. CDR3 bases: TGTGCCAGCAGCTCAGGGACAGGGTGGGGCTATGGCTACACCTTC. As protein: CASSSGTGWGYGYTF.